This T cell receptor (beta chain) was sequenced for a study of blood T cell repertoires in COVID-19. Study information: Sample material is recorded as cDNA or gDNA derived from T cells, B-cell-depleted T cells, or PBMCs.

Authors' data handling: Quantification of nucleated cells was approximated via reference gene primer amplification. Generated by immunoSEQ multiplex PCR, the TCRdb table keeps only in-frame clones and is missing some. V and J calls and clone size are given by that table; D and trimming were obtained from the DNA. The top ten clones hold 20% to 25% of a sample with some 90,000 clones, about 70% of them seen once. Trimming took 5 bases from V and 3 from J, leaving 11 bases between them. Looked up from germline, CDR1 is SGHRS and CDR2 is YFSETQ. CDR3 length: 14 amino acids. The chain links TRBV5-1 to TRBJ2-2, with D possibly matching TRBD2 (6 bases). The sequence derives from a woman in her fifties or sixties in a cohort sampled during active or convalescent COVID-19. The sample comprised peripheral blood. The CDR3 protein is CASSSGWDTGELFF. The CDR3 nucleotides are TGCGCCAGCAGTAGCGGCTGGGACACCGGGGAGCTGTTTTTT.